These 14 T cell receptor beta chains were all obtained from the same sample, sequenced in a study of blood T cell repertoires in COVID-19. Profiled with immunoSEQ multiplex PCR; TCRdb holds only in-frame clones, not every one. The sample has 200,000 to 250,000 clones, approximately 90% seen once. Sequencing input: peripheral blood. The source is a man aged 25 to 40 with COVID-19, enrolled during active disease.

The chain is built from TRBV5-1 and TRBJ2-2, with 10 bases aligning to TRBD2. Trimming at V came to 4 bases and at J to 1 base, leaving 13 bases not matched to a gene. In germline, CDR1 is SGHRS, CDR2 YFSETQ. The CDR3 extends over 19 amino acids. The CDR3 sequence is CASSRGASGGSLNTGELFF. The DNA of the CDR3 is TGCGCCAGCAGCCGGGGGGCTAGCGGGGGCAGCCTGAACACCGGGGAGCTGTTTTTT.

The CDR3: CASREDRYEAFF. CDR3 sequence (DNA): TGTGCCAGTAGGGAAGACAGGTATGAAGCTTTCTTT. The gene calls are TRBV19 and TRBJ1-1; possibly TRBD1 for D (6 bases). The V gene lost 6 bases and the J gene lost 7 bases, with 12 bases spanning the gap. The CDR3 loop spans 12 amino acids. CDR1 and CDR2 from the germline V gene are LNHDA and SQIVND (reference sequence).

The V call is TRBV24-1, the J call TRBJ2-1; D is unclear. V lost 3 bases, J lost 8 bases, and 10 bases lay in between. Germline V gene data show CDR1 as KGHDR and CDR2 as SFDVKD. This CDR3 comprises 13 residues. CDR3 nucleotides: TGTGCCACCAGTGATACTCCTGCGGATGAGCAGTTCTTC. Amino acid sequence: CATSDTPADEQFF.

This clone was seen a few times. The chain joins TRBV12-3 or TRBV12-4 to TRBJ1-2; maybe TRBD1 (6 bases). The germline V and J ends were trimmed by 5 bases and 4 bases, with 11 bases remaining between them. This CDR3 region has 13 residues. The DNA for the CDR3 is TGTGCCAGCAGTCCCAGGGGATTCTATGGCTACACCTTC. This gives the protein CASSPRGFYGYTF.

The V and J genes are TRBV29-1 and TRBJ1-4; a weak D match, TRBD1 (6 bases). The CDR3 runs to 13 residues. Looked up from germline, CDR1 is SQVTM and CDR2 is ANQGSEA. Trimming removed 7 bases at V and 6 bases at J, with 15 bases between. CDR3 in amino acids: CSAMRGADEKLFF. DNA of the CDR3: TGCAGCGCCATGCGGGGGGCGGATGAAAAACTGTTTTTT.

The chain joins TRBV2 to TRBJ2-7; 10 nucleotides align to TRBD1. The CDR3 is made up of 14 amino acids. Germline CDR1 SNHLY, CDR2 FYNNEI. The ends lost 7 bases at V and 3 bases at J; junction bases unmatched: 6. The CDR3 sequence is CASTMGQGLYEQYF. The CDR3 DNA reads TGTGCCAGCACCATGGGACAGGGGCTCTACGAGCAGTACTTC.

The V and J genes are TRBV6-2 or TRBV6-3 and TRBJ2-7, with TRBD2 matching over 10 bases. Germline CDR1 MNHEY, CDR2 SVGEGT. The V and J ends lost 4 bases and 1 base, in that order; junction bases with no gene match: 4. The CDR3 is 15 residues long. The CDR3 region has the DNA TGTGCCAGCAGTTCTAGCGGGAGATCGTCCTACGAGCAGTACTTC. Translating it yields CASSSSGRSSYEQYF.

The chain has TRBV18 and TRBJ1-5, with 7 bases aligning to TRBD1. V was clipped by 2 bases and J by 3 bases; unmatched bases: 10. There are 17 residues in the CDR3. Germline CDR1 reads KGHSH; CDR2 reads LQKENI. CDR3 DNA: TGTGCCAGCTCACCATCCACAGGGGCGGGAAACAATCAGCCCCAGCATTTT. Translating gives CASSPSTGAGNNQPQHF.

The rearrangement links TRBV6-6 to TRBJ1-3; D uncertain. Trimming removed 7 bases at V and 0 bases at J, with 10 bases between. Germline V gives CDR1 MNHNY, CDR2 SVGAGI (reference sequence). This CDR3 spans 14 amino acids. The DNA of the CDR3 is TGTGCCAGCACCTCTCCGTCCTCTGGAAACACCATATATTTT. As protein: CASTSPSSGNTIYF.

This rearrangement joins TRBV5-1 to TRBJ2-7; D is perhaps TRBD1 (6 bases). CDR1 is SGHRS, CDR2 YFSETQ, per germline. V lost 0 bases and J 1 base, leaving 8 bases between the germline ends. The CDR3 consists of 14 residues. In DNA, the CDR3 is TGCGCCAGCAGCTTGGAGGGACAATCCTACGAGCAGTACTTC. Its protein product is CASSLEGQSYEQYF.

This chain uses TRBV28 with TRBJ2-7, with 8 bases fitting TRBD1. The germline V gene has CDR1 MDHEN and CDR2 SYDVKM. The CDR3 loop spans 14 amino acids. Trimming at V came to 7 bases and at J to 6 bases, leaving 11 bases not matched to a gene. The CDR3 is CASNPTGGLVEQYF. CDR3 coding DNA: TGTGCCAGCAACCCTACAGGGGGTTTAGTCGAGCAGTACTTC.

The rearrangement links TRBV18 to TRBJ1-1; D is possibly TRBD1 (5 bases). The CDR3 runs to 13 residues. The V gene lost 5 bases and the J gene lost 1 base, with 8 bases spanning the gap. Germline V gives CDR1 KGHSH, CDR2 LQKENI. The CDR3 here is CASSTGQNTEAFF. CDR3 DNA: TGTGCCAGCTCAACAGGACAGAACACTGAAGCTTTCTTT.

The V call is TRBV29-1, the J call TRBJ2-6; 7 bases match TRBD1. CDR1 and CDR2 (germline): SQVTM, ANQGSEA. With 3 bases clipped from V and 0 bases from J, the junction kept 14 bases outside the gene matches. This CDR3 has 19 amino acids. Here the CDR3 DNA reads TGCAGCGTTGACCTCAGCCAGGGGGAAGGGCCCTCTGGGGCCAACGTCCTGACTTTC. This gives the protein CSVDLSQGEGPSGANVLTF.

The V and J genes are TRBV7-2 and TRBJ1-6, with 7 bases lining up with TRBD1. The V segment lost 6 bases and the J segment 7 bases; nucleotides outside the gene matches: 9. Germline CDR1 reads SGHTA; CDR2 reads FQGNSA. The length of the CDR3 is 15 residues. The CDR3 sequence: CASSFSDRDNSPLHF. DNA for the CDR3: TGTGCCAGCAGTTTTAGTGACAGGGACAATTCACCCCTCCACTTT.